The 21 T cell receptor beta chains below come from one sample, sequenced in a study of shared clonotypes between healthy human individuals. Some clones are missing from TCRdb's copy, which holds only in-frame ones; the method was immunoSEQ multiplex PCR. The sample holds 2.5 million or so clones, approximately 92% seen once. The source material was naive CD4+ T cells sorted from blood. The subset is: CD45RA+ positively selected. These receptors originate from a man aged 18 to 30 in good health.

J is TRBJ2-7 and V is TRBV6-1; TRBD1 agrees at 11 bases. CDR1 is MNHNS, CDR2 SASEGT, per germline. The CDR3 contains 13 residues. Unmatched junction bases numbered 2, after V lost 4 bases and J lost 6 bases. Here the CDR3 reads CASSGGQGGEQYF. In DNA, the CDR3 is TGTGCCAGCAGTGGGGGACAGGGGGGCGAGCAGTACTTC.

The V and J genes are TRBV10-3 and TRBJ1-1; D is undetermined. V lost 8 bases to trimming and J lost 0 bases, with 7 bases between them. CDR3 length: 12 amino acids. Germline V CDR1 and CDR2: ENHRY, SYGVKD. The CDR3 spells CAIGSMNTEAFF. CDR3 sequence (DNA): TGTGCCATCGGTAGCATGAACACTGAAGCTTTCTTT.

The chain employs TRBV19 and TRBJ2-5, with 7 nucleotides matching TRBD1. Germline-derived CDR1 and CDR2 are LNHDA and SQIVND (reference sequence). Trimming cost V 1 base and J 0 bases; bases outside gene matches: 2. This CDR3 comprises 15 residues. CDR3 nucleotides: TGTGCCAGTAGTATAGGTGGGACAGACCAAGAGACCCAGTACTTC. Translated, it gives CASSIGGTDQETQYF.

The chain recombines TRBV10-2 with TRBJ2-1; 7 bases are shared with TRBD1. The germline gives CDR1 WSHSY, CDR2 SAAADI. The junction had 7 bases not matched to a gene; V was cut back by 7 bases and J by 4 bases. The CDR3 is 14 residues long. The chain's CDR3 is CASTAGTEYNEQFF. The CDR3 coding sequence is TGCGCCAGCACTGCCGGGACAGAATACAATGAGCAGTTCTTC.

This chain joins TRBV5-3 and TRBJ1-1; the D gene is possibly TRBD1 (6 bases). TRBV5-3 belongs to the ORF category, with a function that is uncertain. V was pared by 7 bases and J by 3 bases, with 22 bases between. This CDR3 region has 16 residues. Here the CDR3 DNA reads TGTGCCAGAGGACCGGGACATAGGTGTGGTGACACTGAAGCTTTCTTT. It encodes CARGPGHRCGDTEAFF.

The chain carries TRBV18 and TRBJ2-2, with 12 nucleotides matching TRBD2. V was clipped by 3 bases and J by 0 bases; unmatched bases: 5. Germline CDR1 KGHSH, CDR2 LQKENI. The CDR3 is made up of 18 amino acids. The CDR3 reads CASSPKLAGGSNTGELFF. CDR3 in DNA: TGTGCCAGCTCACCTAAACTAGCGGGAGGATCGAACACCGGGGAGCTGTTTTTT.

This clone was counted a few times. The chain joins TRBV18 to TRBJ1-5; the D gene is possibly TRBD1 (5 bases). The germline gives CDR1 KGHSH, CDR2 LQKENI. Trimming took off 8 bases at V and 4 bases at J, with 9 bases between the two ends. The CDR3 sequence is 12 residues long. Here the CDR3 reads CASGDGNQPQHF. CDR3 nucleotide sequence: TGTGCCAGCGGGGACGGGAATCAGCCCCAGCATTTT.

This chain joins TRBV7-9 and TRBJ1-2; D gene unclear. The V end lost 1 base, the J end lost 4 bases, and 10 bases lay between the germline ends. CDR3 length: 14 residues. Germline V lookup: CDR1 SEHNR, CDR2 FQNEAQ (reference sequence). The DNA of the CDR3 is TGTGCCAGCAGCTTAGAGGTTAACAGCTATGGCTACACCTTC. Its protein is CASSLEVNSYGYTF.

J is TRBJ2-5 and V is TRBV28; 9 bases fit TRBD1. Germline V gives CDR1 MDHEN, CDR2 SYDVKM. The V gene end was trimmed by 7 bases and the J gene end by 5 bases; junction bases not matched to a gene: 11. The CDR3 runs to 15 residues. CDR3 residues: CASTWGTGIRETQYF. In DNA form, the CDR3 reads TGTGCCAGCACCTGGGGGACAGGGATCCGCGAGACCCAGTACTTC.

J is TRBJ1-3 and V is TRBV11-2, with D possibly being TRBD1 (6 bases). This CDR3 is 15 amino acids long. The V gene's germline CDR1 is SGHAT and CDR2 FQNNGV. Trimming shortened V by 5 bases and J by 3 bases, and 14 bases separated the two germline ends. CDR3 protein: CASSQQGGFGNTIYF. DNA of the CDR3: TGTGCCAGCAGCCAACAGGGCGGGTTTGGAAACACCATATATTTT.

The V call is TRBV4-1, the J call TRBJ2-5, with 7 bases fitting TRBD1. Near its end, the DNA agrees better with TRBJ2-7, so the J call may be wrong. The CDR3 spans 14 residues. CDR1 MGHRA and CDR2 YSYEKL come from the germline V gene. This chain's CDR3 is CASSPTGVYYEQYF. The CDR3 coding sequence is TGCGCCAGCAGCCCCACAGGGGTATACTACGAGCAGTACTTC.

The chain joins TRBV7-9 to TRBJ1-3, with 8 positions matching TRBD1. The junction had 11 bases not matched to a gene; V was cut back by 3 bases and J by 4 bases. Germline CDR1 and CDR2: SEHNR and FQNEAQ (reference sequence). The CDR3 runs to 17 residues. Here the CDR3 DNA reads TGTGCCAGCAGCTTGGCTTACGGACAGGGAACCGGAAACACCATATATTTT. Residues: CASSLAYGQGTGNTIYF.

The CDR3 DNA follows: TGTGCCAGCAGCTTAGGGAGAGAGTACGAGCAGTACTTC. The encoded protein is CASSLGREYEQYF. The genes are TRBV7-2 and TRBJ2-7; D not resolved. V lost 1 base and J 4 bases, leaving 8 bases between the germline ends. Germline assignment: CDR1 SGHTA and CDR2 FQGNSA. The CDR3 covers 13 residues.

This sequence joins TRBV7-3 and TRBJ2-6; D is perhaps TRBD1 (6 bases). The V gene lost 0 bases and the J gene lost 0 bases, with 9 bases spanning the gap. The CDR3 is 17 amino acids. Germline assignment: CDR1 SGHTA and CDR2 FQGTGA. CDR3: CASSLTSTGSGANVLTF. CDR3 DNA: TGTGCCAGCAGCTTAACCTCGACAGGCTCTGGGGCCAACGTCCTGACTTTC.

This chain joins TRBV7-9 and TRBJ1-4, with D perhaps TRBD1 (6 bases). The germline CDR1 and CDR2 sequences are SEHNR and FQNEAQ (reference sequence). CDR3 length equals 15 residues. V was pared by 5 bases and J by 7 bases, with 17 bases between. The CDR3 DNA reads as TGTGCCAGCAGCATCCGACAGGCGACGAGTGAAAAACTGTTTTTT. It encodes CASSIRQATSEKLFF.

The chain combines TRBV7-2 with TRBJ2-7; D not resolved. CDR3 size: 14 residues. Trimming removed 4 bases from V and 0 bases from J, with 10 bases in between. Per germline, CDR1 SGHTA and CDR2 FQGNSA. CDR3 nucleotides: TGTGCCAGCAGCTCCGAACCGAGCTCCTACGAGCAGTACTTC. Amino acid sequence: CASSSEPSSYEQYF.

The chain is built from TRBV19 and TRBJ2-6; the D gene is possibly TRBD1 (7 bases). Looked up from germline, CDR1 is LNHDA and CDR2 is SQIVND (reference sequence). This CDR3 is 17 amino acids long. Trimming shortened V by 6 bases and J by 1 base, and 16 bases separated the two germline ends. The CDR3 DNA follows: TGTGCCAGTAGACGGGGGACAGTTCCTTCTGGGGCCAACGTCCTGACTTTC. Its protein is CASRRGTVPSGANVLTF.

Details on this clone: In the same sample, other DNA sequences code for this CDR3. The V and J genes are TRBV6-5 and TRBJ1-3, with D uncertain. Trimming took off 5 bases at V and 0 bases at J, with 5 bases between the two ends. This CDR3 is 13 amino acids long. Germline loops: CDR1 MNHEY, CDR2 SVGAGI. The CDR3 loop reads CASSRSSGNTIYF. In DNA form, the CDR3 reads TGTGCCAGCAGTCGCAGCTCTGGAAACACCATATATTTT.

The chain is built from TRBV6-5 and TRBJ2-6; D remains unclear. Germline lookup yields CDR1 MNHEY and CDR2 SVGAGI. Deletions cut 6 bases from V and 4 bases from J, with 13 bases between. There are 15 residues in the CDR3. Here the CDR3 reads CASSVKGSGANVLTF. Written as DNA, the CDR3 is TGTGCCAGCAGCGTAAAGGGCTCCGGGGCCAACGTCCTGACTTTC.

The V gene is TRBV20-1, the J gene TRBJ2-5, with D uncertain. V shed 5 bases and J shed 1 base, with 5 bases lying between them. Germline V lookup: CDR1 DFQATT, CDR2 SNEGSKA (reference sequence). The CDR3 consists of 11 residues. CDR3 region: CSALRQETQYF. For the CDR3, the DNA is TGCAGTGCTCTACGCCAAGAGACCCAGTACTTC.

The rearrangement uses TRBV15 and TRBJ2-4, with 13 nucleotides matching TRBD2. CDR1 is LNHNV and CDR2 is YYDKDF in the germline V gene (reference sequence). V lost 1 base, J lost 7 bases, and 7 bases stayed unmatched. There are 17 residues in the CDR3. CDR3 sequence (DNA): TGTGCCACCAGCAGAGGGACTAGCGGGAGCATCTCGAACATTCAGTACTTC. Protein product: CATSRGTSGSISNIQYF.